This T cell receptor beta chain was documented in a study of blood T cell repertoires in COVID-19. CDR1 and CDR2 (germline): SGHDT, YYEEEE. The length of the CDR3 is 13 residues. Trimming took off 0 bases at V and 7 bases at J, with 10 bases between the two ends. As processed by the authors: How many nucleated cells were present was estimated from reference gene primer amplification. Repertoires were generated with immunoSEQ multiplex PCR, while TCRdb's copy carries only in-frame clones and drops some. V and J calls and clone size are copied from that table; D and trimming were computed from the DNA. The sample carries some 80,000 clones, about 86% recorded once.

This chain connects TRBV5-6 to TRBJ1-1; maybe TRBD1 (5 bases). Sequencing input: peripheral blood. This receptor was taken from an elderly woman in a cohort sampled during active or convalescent COVID-19. The CDR3 sequence: CASSLAGSGEAFF. Here the CDR3 DNA reads TGTGCCAGCAGCTTGGCAGGGTCGGGTGAAGCTTTCTTT.